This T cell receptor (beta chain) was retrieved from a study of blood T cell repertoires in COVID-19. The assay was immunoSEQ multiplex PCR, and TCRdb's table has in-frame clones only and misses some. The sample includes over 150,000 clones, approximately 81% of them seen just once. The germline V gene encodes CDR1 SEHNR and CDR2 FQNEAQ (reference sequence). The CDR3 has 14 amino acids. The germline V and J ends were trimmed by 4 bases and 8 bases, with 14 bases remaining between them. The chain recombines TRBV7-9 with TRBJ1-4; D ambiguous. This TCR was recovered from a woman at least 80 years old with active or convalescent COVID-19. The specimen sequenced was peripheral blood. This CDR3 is CASSSGLTGEKLFF. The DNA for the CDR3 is TGTGCCAGCAGCTCAGGACTCACGGGGGAAAAACTGTTTTTT.